This T cell receptor (beta chain) was recovered during a study of naive and memory T cell subsets. CD4+ T cell IFNgamma after overnight CMV lysate exposure gave donor CMV status. Four subsets defined by CD45RA and CD27 were sorted after CD3, CD4, CD8 and live/dead staining. General observations from the study: Possibly reflecting memory cells re-expressing CD45RA, a few larger clonotypes occurred in naive repertoires, especially CD8.

Trimming pared 8 bases from V and 7 bases from J, leaving 14 bases between. Germline V lookup: CDR1 MDHEN, CDR2 SYDVKM. The CDR3 has 13 amino acids. This clonotype was counted a few times. Its antigen is undetermined. An equimolar mix of two oligonucleotides served as the beta constant-region primer for TRBC1 and TRBC2. Four rounds of PCR amplified the ligated cDNA using nested alpha and beta constant-region primers plus SP2. TCRdb re-called the UMI-ligation and nested PCR reads with MiXCR, one entry per CDR3 protein. The table has about 160,000 distinct CDR3 sequences, about 23% seen once. This sequence joins TRBV28 and TRBJ2-2; maybe TRBD2 (5 bases). This receptor was obtained from a human donor in good health. Sequenced input: naive CD4+ T cells from blood. The CDR3 loop reads CASALAGVGELFF. The DNA of the CDR3 is TGTGCCAGCGCGCTAGCTGGGGTCGGGGAGCTGTTTTTT. Full variable domain (remainder filled in from reference TRBV28 and TRBJ2-2): DVKVTQSSRYLVKRTGEKVFLECVQDMDHENMFWYRQDPGLGLRLIYFSYDVKMKEKGDIPEGYSVSREKKERFSLILESASTNQTSMYLCASALAGVGELFFGEGSRLTVL.